What follows is one T cell receptor (beta chain) and its context. Original methodology: Researchers report that nucleated cell counts were estimated from reference gene primer amplification. Clones were read by immunoSEQ multiplex PCR, and TCRdb kept only the in-frame ones, dropping some. The V and J calls and clone size were taken over from that table, and D and trimming were inferred from the DNA. The table records about 670,000 clones, approximately 90% of them present only once. The data are from a study of blood T cell repertoires in COVID-19. Study information: Researchers got acute and convalescent COVID-19 samples from the United States, Italy and Spain. Sources were T cells, B-cell-depleted T cells, or PBMCs; the material itself was cDNA or gDNA.

Deletions cut 1 base from V and 4 bases from J, with 8 bases between. Germline CDR1 reads GTSNPN; CDR2 reads SVGIG (reference sequence). This CDR3 is 14 amino acids long. The clonotype comes from a young woman with acute or convalescent COVID-19. The specimen sequenced was peripheral blood. This chain connects TRBV30 to TRBJ1-6, with D perhaps matching TRBD1 (5 bases). CDR3 protein: CAWSGPGYNSPLHF. CDR3 in DNA: TGTGCCTGGAGTGGGCCAGGGTATAATTCACCCCTCCACTTT.